Listed here are 21 T cell receptor beta chains from one sample, sequenced in a study of patients and donors after allogeneic stem cell transplantation. TCRdb passed the RT-PCR reads through MiXCR, listing each CDR3 protein once. The table lists hundreds of thousands of distinct CDR3 sequences, about a sixth of them singletons. Sequencing was done on a sample of blood, either unsorted or a sorted T cell fraction (not recorded which). These receptors were obtained from a human donor who was either an allogeneic HSCT recipient or a stem cell or donor lymphocyte infusion donor (not recorded which). It is not recorded whose cells these are; they may come from a transplant donor.

The chain combines TRBV30 with TRBJ2-3, with unresolved D. This CDR3 has 12 residues. Trimming shortened V by 3 bases and J by 2 bases, and 6 bases separated the two germline ends. CDR1 GTSNPN and CDR2 SVGIG come from the germline V gene (reference sequence). CDR3 in amino acids: CAWRGNTDTQYF. CDR3 sequence (DNA): TGTGCCTGGAGAGGCAACACAGATACGCAGTATTTT.

This clonotype came up a few times. The genes are TRBV5-1 and TRBJ2-3, with D possibly being TRBD1 (7 bases). This CDR3 is built from 15 residues. The germline CDR1 and CDR2 sequences are SGHRS and YFSETQ. V lost 0 bases and J 4 bases, leaving 12 bases between the germline ends. The CDR3 loop reads CASSLGQGGADTQYF. DNA of the CDR3: TGCGCCAGCAGCTTGGGACAGGGAGGAGCAGATACGCAGTATTTT.

The gene calls are TRBV29-1 and TRBJ2-3; 7 nucleotides agree with TRBD1. Germline loops: CDR1 SQVTM, CDR2 ANQGSEA. The CDR3 spans 14 residues. The V and J ends lost 5 bases and 0 bases, in that order; junction bases with no gene match: 5. CDR3 region: CSVPYRGSTDTQYF. CDR3 sequence (DNA): TGCAGCGTTCCCTACAGGGGAAGCACAGATACGCAGTATTTT.

V and J are TRBV5-5 and TRBJ2-5, with a weak D call TRBD1 (6 bases). The CDR3 extends over 14 amino acids. V was pared by 4 bases and J by 5 bases, with 15 bases between. Germline lookup yields CDR1 SGHKS and CDR2 YYEKEE (reference sequence). CDR3: CASSRYSGEETQYF. In DNA form, the CDR3 reads TGTGCCAGCAGCAGATACTCAGGGGAGGAGACCCAGTACTTC.

This clonotype was detected a few times. The chain couples TRBV6-1 to TRBJ1-5; no firm D call. The germline V and J ends were trimmed by 7 bases and 2 bases, with 12 bases remaining between them. Germline loops: CDR1 MNHNS, CDR2 SASEGT. The CDR3 is 14 residues long. The chain's CDR3 is CASTPVPGNQPQHF. As DNA, the CDR3 is TGTGCCAGCACCCCTGTACCTGGCAATCAGCCCCAGCATTTT.

The chain has TRBV29-1 and TRBJ1-5; 7 bases line up with TRBD1. Unmatched junction bases numbered 7, after V lost 1 base and J lost 4 bases. The CDR3 has 15 amino acids. CDR1 SQVTM and CDR2 ANQGSEA come from the germline V gene. The CDR3 sequence is CSVEVTGERNQPQHF. The CDR3 DNA reads TGCAGCGTTGAAGTCACAGGGGAAAGGAATCAGCCCCAGCATTTT.

There are a few counts of this clonotype. This rearrangement joins TRBV19 to TRBJ1-1; tentatively, D is TRBD1 (6 bases). Germline V gene sequence: CDR1 LNHDA, CDR2 SQIVND (reference sequence). The CDR3 has 13 amino acids. V dropped 8 bases and J dropped 1 base, with 11 bases sitting between them. The CDR3, as DNA: TGTGCCAGTCACAGGGCCTGGAACACTGAAGCTTTCTTT. This encodes CASHRAWNTEAFF.

The chain links TRBV6-6 to TRBJ2-7, with TRBD2 as a possible D gene (5 bases). Germline V CDR1 and CDR2: MNHNY, SVGAGI (reference sequence). V gave up 6 bases and J gave up 9 bases, with 12 bases separating them. This CDR3 region has 11 residues. For the CDR3, the DNA is TGTGCCAGCAGCCAATACAGCGGGCAGTACTTC. Translation gives CASSQYSGQYF.

This clonotype was detected only a few times. The chain employs TRBV14 and TRBJ2-7; unclear D gene. Deletions cut 4 bases from V and 4 bases from J, with 11 bases between. The CDR3 totals 13 residues. Germline CDR1 and CDR2: SGHDN and FVKESK. In DNA, the CDR3 is TGTGCCAGCAGCCCCCTTTCCGGTTACGAGCAGTACTTC. Its protein product is CASSPLSGYEQYF. The complete variable domain, with remaining parts taken from reference TRBV14 and TRBJ2-7, reads EAGVTQFPSHSVIEKGQTVTLRCDPISGHDNLYWYRRVMGKEIKFLLHFVKESKQDESGMPNNRFLAERTGGTYSTLKVQPAELEDSGVYFCASSPLSGYEQYFGPGTRLTVT.

The chain combines TRBV6-1 with TRBJ2-1; TRBD1 or TRBD2 may be the D gene (5 bases each). CDR1 and CDR2 from the germline V gene are MNHNS and SASEGT. CDR3 length: 15 residues. With 10 bases removed from V and 5 bases from J, the gap between germline ends came to 21 bases. Here the CDR3 reads CANGDQVGQNNEQFF. Written as DNA, the CDR3 is TGTGCCAACGGGGACCAGGTAGGGCAGAACAATGAGCAGTTCTTC.

The rearrangement links TRBV6-1 to TRBJ2-3; D gene unclear. Germline CDR1 and CDR2: MNHNS and SASEGT. The CDR3 length is 12 residues. With 5 bases removed from V and 6 bases from J, the gap between germline ends came to 9 bases. The chain's CDR3 is CASSSMVDTQYF. CDR3 nucleotides: TGTGCCAGCAGTTCCATGGTGGATACGCAGTATTTT.

The chain links TRBV3-1 to TRBJ2-1; 8 bases are shared with TRBD2. The CDR3 has 18 amino acids. Germline V gene lookup returns CDR1 LGHDT and CDR2 YNNKEL (reference sequence). J was trimmed by 0 bases and V by 1 base; bases with no gene match: 8. The CDR3 loop is CASSQVKREKASYNEQFF. The CDR3 DNA is TGTGCCAGCAGCCAAGTGAAGCGGGAGAAAGCCTCCTACAATGAGCAGTTCTTC.

This clonotype came up a few times. The J gene is TRBJ1-1, the V gene TRBV2; 9 bases match TRBD1. Germline-derived CDR1 and CDR2 are SNHLY and FYNNEI. Trimming at V came to 7 bases and at J to 7 bases, leaving 13 bases not matched to a gene. This CDR3 spans 15 amino acids. The CDR3 reads CASTPPIQGASEAFF. CDR3 sequence (DNA): TGTGCCAGCACCCCCCCTATACAGGGGGCTAGTGAAGCTTTCTTT.

This chain links TRBV6-1 with TRBJ1-1, with 7 bases that match TRBD1. The CDR3 has 13 residues. Germline assignment: CDR1 MNHNS and CDR2 SASEGT. V lost 3 bases and J lost 11; bases outside the gene matches: 9. The CDR3 region is CASSEARGGSAFF. The CDR3 bases are TGTGCCAGCAGTGAGGCGAGAGGGGGCAGCGCTTTCTTT.

This clonotype was detected many times. The rearrangement links TRBV6-1 to TRBJ1-2, with D unclear. The germline CDR1 and CDR2 sequences are MNHNS and SASEGT. This CDR3 spans 14 amino acids. V lost 8 bases to trimming and J lost 3 bases, with 16 bases between them. CDR3 residues: CASRTIHEDYGYTF. In DNA form, the CDR3 reads TGTGCCAGCCGTACTATTCATGAGGACTATGGCTACACCTTC.

This rearrangement joins TRBV20-1 to TRBJ1-1, with TRBD1 identical over 9 bases. Germline V lookup: CDR1 DFQATT, CDR2 SNEGSKA (reference sequence). V dropped 5 bases and J dropped 4; count of bases not matched to a gene: 8. This CDR3 has 14 residues. The CDR3 DNA is TGCAGTGCTGGTATACAGGGGGCAGCCACTGAAGCTTTCTTT. Its translation: CSAGIQGAATEAFF.

This clonotype appeared a few times. The rearrangement links TRBV5-1 to TRBJ1-2, with 8 bases aligning to TRBD1. V dropped 3 bases and J dropped 8; count of bases not matched to a gene: 15. There are 16 residues in the CDR3. Germline values: CDR1 SGHRS, CDR2 YFSETQ. The CDR3 reads CASSSIGPGGGGGYTF. In DNA, the CDR3 is TGCGCCAGCAGCTCCATAGGCCCAGGGGGCGGAGGAGGCTACACCTTC.

In its sample, this clonotype was seen a few times. J is TRBJ2-1 and V is TRBV7-2, with D possibly called TRBD1 or TRBD2 (5 bases each). The CDR3 length is 14 residues. Germline assignment: CDR1 SGHTA and CDR2 FQGNSA. The V and J ends lost 1 base and 5 bases respectively, with 9 bases between them. CDR3 amino acids: CASSLEGTNNEQFF. The CDR3 coding sequence is TGTGCCAGCAGCTTAGAAGGGACCAACAATGAGCAGTTCTTC.

This chain uses TRBV19 with TRBJ2-7; 9 bases are shared with TRBD1. V shed 9 bases, J shed 3 bases, and the junction held 3 bases outside the gene matches. The length of the CDR3 is 12 residues. Germline V CDR1 and CDR2: LNHDA, SQIVND (reference sequence). CDR3 sequence (DNA): TGTGCCAGCGAGGGACAGGGCTACGAGCAGTACTTC. Translation: CASEGQGYEQYF.

V is TRBV25-1 and J is TRBJ1-4, with TRBD1 as a possible D gene (5 bases). CDR3 length: 16 residues. Germline loops: CDR1 MGHDK, CDR2 SYGVNS. Trimming pared 1 base from V and 8 bases from J, leaving 17 bases between. The CDR3 nucleotides read TGTGCCAGCAGTGAATCTCGGGCGTCGGGGGAGGAAAAACTGTTTTTT. Translating it yields CASSESRASGEEKLFF. Drawing the rest from reference TRBV25-1 and TRBJ1-4, the complete variable domain is EADIYQTPRYLVIGTGKKITLECSQTMGHDKMYWYQQDPGMELHLIHYSYGVNSTEKGDLSSESTVSRIRTEHFPLTLESARPSHTSQYLCASSESRASGEEKLFFGSGTQLSVL.

To note about this clonotype: As the CDR3 is not closed by the conserved phenylalanine or tryptophan, this likely results from a read error. The CDR3 reads CASSQGTFSSYNEQFS. The CDR3 nucleotides are TGCGCCAGCAGCCAAGGGACTTTCAGCTCCTACAATGAGCAGTTCTCC. The chain joins TRBV4-1 to TRBJ2-1, with a possible D match to TRBD2 (5 bases). The ends were cut back, 1 base at V and 0 bases at J, with 10 bases in the middle. The CDR3 length is 16 residues. CDR1 and CDR2 from the germline V gene are MGHRA and YSYEKL.